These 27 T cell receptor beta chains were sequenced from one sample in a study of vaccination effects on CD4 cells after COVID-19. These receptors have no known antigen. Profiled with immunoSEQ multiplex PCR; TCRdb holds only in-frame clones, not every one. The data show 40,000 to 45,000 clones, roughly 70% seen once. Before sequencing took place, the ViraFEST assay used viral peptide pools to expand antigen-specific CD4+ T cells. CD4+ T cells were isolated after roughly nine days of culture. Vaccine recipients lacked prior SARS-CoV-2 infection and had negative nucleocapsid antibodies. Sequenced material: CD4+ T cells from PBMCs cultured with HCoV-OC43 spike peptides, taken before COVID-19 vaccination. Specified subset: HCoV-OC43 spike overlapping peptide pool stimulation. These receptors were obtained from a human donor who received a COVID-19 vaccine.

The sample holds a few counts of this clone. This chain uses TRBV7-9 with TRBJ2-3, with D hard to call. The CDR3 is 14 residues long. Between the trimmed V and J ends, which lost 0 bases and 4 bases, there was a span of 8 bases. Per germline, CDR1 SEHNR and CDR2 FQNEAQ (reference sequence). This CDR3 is CASSLASQADTQYF. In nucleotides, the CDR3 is TGTGCCAGCAGCTTAGCCAGTCAAGCAGATACGCAGTATTTT.

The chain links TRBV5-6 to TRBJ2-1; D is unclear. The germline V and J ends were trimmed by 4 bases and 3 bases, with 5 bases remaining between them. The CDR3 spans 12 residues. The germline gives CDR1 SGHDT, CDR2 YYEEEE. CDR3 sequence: CASSVDYNEQFF. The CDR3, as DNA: TGTGCCAGCAGCGTCGACTACAATGAGCAGTTCTTC.

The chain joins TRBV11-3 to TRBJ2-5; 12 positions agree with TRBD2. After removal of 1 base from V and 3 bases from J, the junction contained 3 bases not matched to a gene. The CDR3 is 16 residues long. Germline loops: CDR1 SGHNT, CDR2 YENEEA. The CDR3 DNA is TGTGCCAGCAGCTTAGGACTAGCGGGGGCCAAAGAGACCCAGTACTTC. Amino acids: CASSLGLAGAKETQYF.

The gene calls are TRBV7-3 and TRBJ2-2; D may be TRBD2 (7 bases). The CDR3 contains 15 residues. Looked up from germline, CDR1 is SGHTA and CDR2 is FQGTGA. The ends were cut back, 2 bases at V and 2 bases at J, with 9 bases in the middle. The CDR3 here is CASSLAGANTGELFF. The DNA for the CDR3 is TGTGCCAGCAGCTTAGCGGGGGCCAACACCGGGGAGCTGTTTTTT.

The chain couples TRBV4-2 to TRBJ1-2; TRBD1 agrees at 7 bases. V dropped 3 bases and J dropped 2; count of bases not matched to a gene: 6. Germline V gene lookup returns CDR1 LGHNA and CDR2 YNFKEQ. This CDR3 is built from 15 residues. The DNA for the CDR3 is TGTGCCAGCAGCCACCCAGGGGGACAGAACTATGGCTACACCTTC. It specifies CASSHPGGQNYGYTF.

Here the CDR3 reads CASSTGTRPRGYTQYF. The CDR3 DNA reads as TGTGCCAGTAGTACTGGGACTAGGCCCCGGGGGTATACGCAGTATTTT. The V and J genes are TRBV19 and TRBJ2-3, with 8 bases matching TRBD2. The CDR3 is 16 residues long. The V segment lost 4 bases and the J segment 7 bases; nucleotides outside the gene matches: 13. Germline V gene lookup returns CDR1 LNHDA and CDR2 SQIVND (reference sequence).

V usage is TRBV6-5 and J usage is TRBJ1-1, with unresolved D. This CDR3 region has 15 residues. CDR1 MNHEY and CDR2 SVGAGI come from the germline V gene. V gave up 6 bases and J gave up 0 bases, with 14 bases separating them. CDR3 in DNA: TGTGCCAGCAGCTTGAGAGGGAGGGTGAACACTGAAGCTTTCTTT. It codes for CASSLRGRVNTEAFF.

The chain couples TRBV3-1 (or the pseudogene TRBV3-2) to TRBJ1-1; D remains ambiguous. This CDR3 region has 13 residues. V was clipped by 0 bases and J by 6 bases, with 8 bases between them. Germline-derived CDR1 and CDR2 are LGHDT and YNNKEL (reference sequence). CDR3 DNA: TGTGCCAGCAGCCAAGACATAGGATCTGAAGCTTTCTTT. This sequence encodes CASSQDIGSEAFF.

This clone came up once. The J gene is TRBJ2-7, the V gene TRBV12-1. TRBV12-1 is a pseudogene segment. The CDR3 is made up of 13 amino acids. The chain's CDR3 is CASSFEGWWEQYF. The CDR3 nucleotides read TGTGCCAGCAGCTTTGAGGGCTGGTGGGAGCAGTACTTC.

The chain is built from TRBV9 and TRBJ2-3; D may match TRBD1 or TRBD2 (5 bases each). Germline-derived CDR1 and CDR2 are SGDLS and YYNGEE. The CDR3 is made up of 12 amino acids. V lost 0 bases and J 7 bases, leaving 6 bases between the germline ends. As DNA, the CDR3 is TGTGCCAGCAGCGTAGGGGGGAATACGCAGTATTTT. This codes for CASSVGGNTQYF.

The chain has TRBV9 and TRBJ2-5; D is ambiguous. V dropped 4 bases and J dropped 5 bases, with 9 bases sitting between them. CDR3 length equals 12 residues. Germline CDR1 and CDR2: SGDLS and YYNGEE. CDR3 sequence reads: CASSSHEETQYF. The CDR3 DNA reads TGTGCCAGCAGCTCCCATGAGGAGACCCAGTACTTC.

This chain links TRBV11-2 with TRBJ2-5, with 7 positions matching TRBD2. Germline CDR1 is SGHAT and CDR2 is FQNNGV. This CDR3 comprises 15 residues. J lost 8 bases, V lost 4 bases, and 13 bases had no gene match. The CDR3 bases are TGTGCCAGCAGCTCCGTACGGGGGGTACAATTAACCCAGTACTTC. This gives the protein CASSSVRGVQLTQYF.

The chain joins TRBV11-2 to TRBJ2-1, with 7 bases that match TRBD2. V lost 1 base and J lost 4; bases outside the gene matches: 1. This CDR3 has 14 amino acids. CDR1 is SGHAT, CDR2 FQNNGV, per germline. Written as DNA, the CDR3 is TGTGCCAGCAGCTTAGCGGGAGGTTACAATGAGCAGTTCTTC. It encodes CASSLAGGYNEQFF.

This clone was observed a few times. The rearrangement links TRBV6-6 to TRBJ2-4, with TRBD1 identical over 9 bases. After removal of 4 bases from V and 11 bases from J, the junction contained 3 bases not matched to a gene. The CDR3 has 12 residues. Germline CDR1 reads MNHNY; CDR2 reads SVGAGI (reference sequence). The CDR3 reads CASSSGQGFQYF. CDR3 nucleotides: TGTGCCAGCAGTTCCGGACAGGGGTTTCAGTACTTC.

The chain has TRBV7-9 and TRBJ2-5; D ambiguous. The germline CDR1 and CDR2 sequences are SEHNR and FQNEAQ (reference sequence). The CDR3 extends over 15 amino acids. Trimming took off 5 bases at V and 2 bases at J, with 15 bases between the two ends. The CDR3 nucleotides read TGTGCCAGCAGCCGACCCTTAGTGGGACAAGAGACCCAGTACTTC. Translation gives CASSRPLVGQETQYF.

The CDR3: CASSIVSRRGRRNEQFF. For the CDR3, the DNA is TGTGCCAGTAGTATAGTATCTCGCAGGGGGCGTCGGAATGAGCAGTTCTTC. The V call is TRBV19, the J call TRBJ2-1; 8 nucleotides agree with TRBD1. The CDR3 extends over 17 amino acids. Germline-derived CDR1 and CDR2 are LNHDA and SQIVND (reference sequence). V dropped 1 base and J dropped 7; count of bases not matched to a gene: 12.

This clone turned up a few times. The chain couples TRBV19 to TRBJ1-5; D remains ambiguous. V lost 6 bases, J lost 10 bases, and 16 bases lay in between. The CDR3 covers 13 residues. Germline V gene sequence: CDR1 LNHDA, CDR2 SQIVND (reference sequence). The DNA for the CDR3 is TGTGCCAGTAGAGCCGACGGTCGGGCTCCCCAGCATTTT. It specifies CASRADGRAPQHF.

The CDR3: CASALGLTDYGYTF. The CDR3 region has the DNA TGCGCCAGCGCGTTGGGACTCACGGACTATGGCTACACCTTC. This chain uses TRBV5-1 with TRBJ1-2; tentative D call: TRBD1 (5 bases). Trimming took 7 bases from V and 3 from J, leaving 16 bases between them. The CDR3 totals 14 residues. From germline, CDR1 is SGHRS and CDR2 YFSETQ.

The CDR3 region has the DNA TGTGCCAGCAGCCAAGGACTAGCGGACACAGATACGCAGTATTTT. Protein: CASSQGLADTDTQYF. The chain couples TRBV4-2 to TRBJ2-3; 9 bases map to TRBD2. Losses at the gene ends were 1 base for V and 2 bases for J; bases not matched to a gene: 1. Germline V gene data show CDR1 as LGHNA and CDR2 as YNFKEQ. The CDR3 runs 15 residues.

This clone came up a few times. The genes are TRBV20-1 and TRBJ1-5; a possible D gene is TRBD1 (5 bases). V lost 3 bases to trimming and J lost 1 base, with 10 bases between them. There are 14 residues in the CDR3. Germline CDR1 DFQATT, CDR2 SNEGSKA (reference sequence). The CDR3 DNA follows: TGCAGTGCTAGTGGGGCGGCGAGCAATCAGCCCCAGCATTTT. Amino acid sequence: CSASGAASNQPQHF.

CDR3 sequence (DNA): TGTGCCAGCAGCTCCGGGACAGGGGGGACCGGGGAGCTGTTTTTT. Amino acids: CASSSGTGGTGELFF. The chain couples TRBV6-5 to TRBJ2-2, with TRBD1 identical over 11 bases. The germline gives CDR1 MNHEY, CDR2 SVGAGI. The CDR3 contains 15 residues. V dropped 6 bases and J dropped 5; count of bases not matched to a gene: 5.

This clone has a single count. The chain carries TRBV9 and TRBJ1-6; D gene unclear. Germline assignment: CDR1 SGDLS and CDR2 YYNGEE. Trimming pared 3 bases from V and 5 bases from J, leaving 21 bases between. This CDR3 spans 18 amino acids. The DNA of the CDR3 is TGTGCCAGCAGCGACCGAGGCGGAGCAGTTCTAAATAATTCACCCCTCCACTTT. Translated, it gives CASSDRGGAVLNNSPLHF.

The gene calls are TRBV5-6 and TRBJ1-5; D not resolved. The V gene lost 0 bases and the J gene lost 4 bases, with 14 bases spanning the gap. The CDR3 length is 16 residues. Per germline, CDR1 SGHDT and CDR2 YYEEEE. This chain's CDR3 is CASSLASKRVNQPQHF. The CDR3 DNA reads TGTGCCAGCAGCTTGGCAAGCAAGAGGGTTAATCAGCCCCAGCATTTT. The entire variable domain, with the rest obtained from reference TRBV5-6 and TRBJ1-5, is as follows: DAGVTQSPTHLIKTRGQQVTLRCSPKSGHDTVSWYQQALGQGPQFIFQYYEEEERQRGNFPDRFSGHQFPNYSSELNVNALLLGDSALYLCASSLASKRVNQPQHFGDGTRLSIL.

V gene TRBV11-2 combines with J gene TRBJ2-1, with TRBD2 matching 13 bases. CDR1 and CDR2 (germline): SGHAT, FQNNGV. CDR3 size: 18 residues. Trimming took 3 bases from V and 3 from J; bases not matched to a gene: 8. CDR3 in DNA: TGTGCCAGCAGCTTGAGAGGGACTAGCGGGACCCTCTACAATGAGCAGTTCTTC. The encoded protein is CASSLRGTSGTLYNEQFF.

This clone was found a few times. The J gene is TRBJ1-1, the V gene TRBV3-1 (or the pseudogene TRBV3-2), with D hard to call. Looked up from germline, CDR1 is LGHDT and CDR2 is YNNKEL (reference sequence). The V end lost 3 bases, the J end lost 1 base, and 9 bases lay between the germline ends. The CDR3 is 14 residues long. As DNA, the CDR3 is TGTGCCAGCAGCCACCACCAGAGGAACACTGAAGCTTTCTTT. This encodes CASSHHQRNTEAFF.

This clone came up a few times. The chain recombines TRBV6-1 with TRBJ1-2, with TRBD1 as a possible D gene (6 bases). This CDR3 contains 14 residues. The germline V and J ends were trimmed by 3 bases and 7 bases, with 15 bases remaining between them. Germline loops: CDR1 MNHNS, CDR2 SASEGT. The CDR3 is CASSDRGGQGGYTF. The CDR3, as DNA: TGTGCCAGCAGTGACCGTGGGGGGCAGGGTGGCTACACCTTC.

The CDR3 DNA follows: TGTGCCAGCAGCTTGCAGGGGGCCAAATCCTACGAGCAGTACTTC. It translates to CASSLQGAKSYEQYF. The chain joins TRBV5-8 to TRBJ2-7; 8 positions agree with TRBD1. Trimming took 1 base from V and 1 from J; bases not matched to a gene: 4. CDR3 size: 15 residues. Germline CDR1 and CDR2: SGHTS and YDEGEE. The full variable domain, with the rest looked up from reference TRBV5-8 and TRBJ2-7, is EAGVTQSPTHLIKTRGQQATLRCSPISGHTSVYWYQQALGLGLQFLLWYDEGEERNRGNFPPRFSGRQFPNYSSELNVNALELEDSALYLCASSLQGAKSYEQYFGPGTRLTVT.